The clone carrying this T cell receptor (beta chain) was seen repeatedly, ten times or more. Its antigen remains unidentified. At one end, the junction sequence differs from germline, possibly due to a read error. The data were taken from a study of molecular identifiers for immune sequencing clone quantification. Across the study: Four of five splits of RNA from approximately 20,000 or 100,000 naive CD8 cells were sequenced in replicates.

TCRdb used MiXCR to reprocess the PCR reads, holding one entry per CDR3 protein. The sample records 600,000 to 650,000 distinct CDR3 sequences, about 20% being singletons. The CDR3 is made up of 13 amino acids. CDR1 SQVTM and CDR2 ANQGSEA come from the germline V gene. When naive CD8 T cells were sorted, they were gated as CD8+CD4-CCR7+CD45RA+. Study-wide findings and caveats: Naive cells had under 1% of molecules in clones above 20 RNA copies, effectors over 97%. Reports indicate spiked Jurkat TCR RNA from one cell could be found among about a million naive cells.

The TCR originated in a human donor in good health. Some libraries in this study had Jurkat cell RNA spiked in. This rearrangement joins TRBV29-1 to TRBJ1-4, with 7 bases matching TRBD1. Sequences were obtained from naive CD8+ T cells from blood, with Jurkat cell RNA spiked in. Indicated subset: FACS-sorted CD8+CD4-CCR7+CD45RA+ naive T cells. CDR3 amino acids: CSVEGQVNEKLFF. In nucleotides, the CDR3 is TGCAGCGTCGAAGGACAGGTTAATGAAAAACTGTTTTTT.